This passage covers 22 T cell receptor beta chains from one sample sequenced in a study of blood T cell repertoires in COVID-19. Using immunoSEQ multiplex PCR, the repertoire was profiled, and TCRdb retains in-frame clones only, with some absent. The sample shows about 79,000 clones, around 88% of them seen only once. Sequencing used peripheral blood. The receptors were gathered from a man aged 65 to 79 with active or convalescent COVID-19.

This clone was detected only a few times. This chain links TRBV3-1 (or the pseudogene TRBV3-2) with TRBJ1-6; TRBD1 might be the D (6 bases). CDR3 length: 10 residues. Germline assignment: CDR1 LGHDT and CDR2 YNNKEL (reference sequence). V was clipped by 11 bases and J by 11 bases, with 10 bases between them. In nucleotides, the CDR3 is TGTGCCGCAGGGGTTACACCCCTCCACTTT. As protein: CAAGVTPLHF.

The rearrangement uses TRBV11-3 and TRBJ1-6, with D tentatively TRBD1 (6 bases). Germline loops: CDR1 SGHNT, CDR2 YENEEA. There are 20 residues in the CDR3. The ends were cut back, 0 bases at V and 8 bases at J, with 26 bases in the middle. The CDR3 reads CASSLDPRDNPGRLDSPLHF. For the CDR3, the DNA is TGTGCCAGCAGCTTAGACCCCCGGGACAACCCCGGAAGGTTGGATTCACCCCTCCACTTT.

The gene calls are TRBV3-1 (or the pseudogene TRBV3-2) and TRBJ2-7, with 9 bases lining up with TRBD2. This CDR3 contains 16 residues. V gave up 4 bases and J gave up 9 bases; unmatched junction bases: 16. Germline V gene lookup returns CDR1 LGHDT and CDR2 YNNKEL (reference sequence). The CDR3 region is CASSPSGSGSIRGQYF. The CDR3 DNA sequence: TGTGCCAGCAGCCCTTCGGGTAGCGGGAGTATCAGGGGGCAGTACTTC.

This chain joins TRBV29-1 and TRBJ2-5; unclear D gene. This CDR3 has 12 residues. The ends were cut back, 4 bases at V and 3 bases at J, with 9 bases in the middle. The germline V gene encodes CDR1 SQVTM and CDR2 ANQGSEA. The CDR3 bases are TGCAGCGTTGCGTGGCGGAAAGAGACCCAGTACTTC. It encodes CSVAWRKETQYF.

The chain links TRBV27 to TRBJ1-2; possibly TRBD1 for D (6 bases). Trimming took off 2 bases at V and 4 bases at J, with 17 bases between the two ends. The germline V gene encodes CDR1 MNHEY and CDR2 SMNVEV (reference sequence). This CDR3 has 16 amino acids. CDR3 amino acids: CASSLTSPQGGYGYTF. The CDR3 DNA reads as TGTGCCAGCAGTTTAACTTCCCCACAGGGTGGCTATGGCTACACCTTC.

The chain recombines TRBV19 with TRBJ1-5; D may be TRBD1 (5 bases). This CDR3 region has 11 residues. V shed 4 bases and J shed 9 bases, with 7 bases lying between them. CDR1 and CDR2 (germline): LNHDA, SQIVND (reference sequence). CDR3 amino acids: CASSNRGPQHF. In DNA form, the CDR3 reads TGTGCCAGTAGTAATAGGGGGCCCCAGCATTTT. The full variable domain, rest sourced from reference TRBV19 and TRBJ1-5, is DGGITQSPKYLFRKEGQNVTLSCEQNLNHDAMYWYRQDPGQGLRLIYYSQIVNDFQKGDIAEGYSVSREKKESFPLTVTSAQKNPTAFYLCASSNRGPQHFGDGTRLSIL.

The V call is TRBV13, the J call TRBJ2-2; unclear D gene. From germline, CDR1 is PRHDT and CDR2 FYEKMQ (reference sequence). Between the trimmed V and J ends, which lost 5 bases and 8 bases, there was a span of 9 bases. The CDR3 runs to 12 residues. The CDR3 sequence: CASSPLRGELFF. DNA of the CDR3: TGTGCCAGCAGCCCCCTGAGAGGGGAGCTGTTTTTT.

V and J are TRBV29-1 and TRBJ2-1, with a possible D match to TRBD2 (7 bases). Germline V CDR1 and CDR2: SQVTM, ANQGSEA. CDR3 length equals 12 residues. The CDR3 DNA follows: TGCAGTTCCAGGGGAGGGCAGGGGGAGCAGTTCTTC. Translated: CSSRGGQGEQFF.

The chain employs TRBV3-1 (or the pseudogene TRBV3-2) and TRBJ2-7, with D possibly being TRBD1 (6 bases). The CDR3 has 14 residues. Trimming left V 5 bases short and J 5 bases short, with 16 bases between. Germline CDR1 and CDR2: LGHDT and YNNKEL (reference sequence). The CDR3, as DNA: TGTGCCAGCAGCTGGACCACAGGGTATAACGAGCAGTACTTC. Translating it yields CASSWTTGYNEQYF.

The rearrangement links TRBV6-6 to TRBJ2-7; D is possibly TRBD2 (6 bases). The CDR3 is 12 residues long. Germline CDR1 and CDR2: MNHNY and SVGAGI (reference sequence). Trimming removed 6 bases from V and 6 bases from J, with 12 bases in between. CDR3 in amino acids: CASRREGLEQYF. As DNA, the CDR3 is TGTGCCAGCAGGCGGGAAGGGCTCGAGCAGTACTTC.

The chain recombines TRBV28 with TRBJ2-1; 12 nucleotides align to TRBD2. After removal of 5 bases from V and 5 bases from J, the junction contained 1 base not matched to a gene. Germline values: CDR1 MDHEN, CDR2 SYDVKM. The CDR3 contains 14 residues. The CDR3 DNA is TGTGCCAGCAGTACTAGCGGGAGGAACAATGAGCAGTTCTTC. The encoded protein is CASSTSGRNNEQFF.

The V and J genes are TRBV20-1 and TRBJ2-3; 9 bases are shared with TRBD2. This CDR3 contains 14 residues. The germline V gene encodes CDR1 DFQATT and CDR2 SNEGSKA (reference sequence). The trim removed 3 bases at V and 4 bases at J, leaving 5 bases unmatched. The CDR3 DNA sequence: TGCAGTGCTAGTGCGCGGGAGGGCGCAGATACGCAGTATTTT. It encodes CSASAREGADTQYF.

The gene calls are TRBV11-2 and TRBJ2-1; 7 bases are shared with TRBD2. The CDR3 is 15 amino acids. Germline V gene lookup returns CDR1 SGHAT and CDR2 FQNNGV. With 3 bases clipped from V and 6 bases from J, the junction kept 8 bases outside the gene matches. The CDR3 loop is CASSFGLAAPNEQFF. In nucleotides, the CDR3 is TGTGCCAGCAGCTTTGGGCTAGCGGCCCCCAATGAGCAGTTCTTC.

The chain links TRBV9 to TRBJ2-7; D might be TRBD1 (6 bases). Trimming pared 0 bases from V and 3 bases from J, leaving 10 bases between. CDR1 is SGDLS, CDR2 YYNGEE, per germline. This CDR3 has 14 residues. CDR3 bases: TGTGCCAGCAGCGTAGATGAGGGGGTCTACGAGCAGTACTTC. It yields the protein CASSVDEGVYEQYF.

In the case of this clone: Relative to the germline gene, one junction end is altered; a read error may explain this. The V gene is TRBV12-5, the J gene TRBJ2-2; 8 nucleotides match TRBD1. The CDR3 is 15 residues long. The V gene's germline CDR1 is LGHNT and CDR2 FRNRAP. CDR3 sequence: CASGLGQGNAGELFF. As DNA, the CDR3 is TGTGCTAGTGGTTTGGGACAGGGGAACGCCGGGGAGCTGTTTTTT.

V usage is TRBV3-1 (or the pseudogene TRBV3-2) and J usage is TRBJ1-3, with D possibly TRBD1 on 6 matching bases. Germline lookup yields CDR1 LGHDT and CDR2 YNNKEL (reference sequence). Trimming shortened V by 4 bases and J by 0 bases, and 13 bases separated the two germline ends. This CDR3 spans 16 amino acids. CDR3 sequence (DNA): TGTGCCAGCAGCCGCGGACAGCTACTCTCTGGAAACACCATATATTTT. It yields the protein CASSRGQLLSGNTIYF.

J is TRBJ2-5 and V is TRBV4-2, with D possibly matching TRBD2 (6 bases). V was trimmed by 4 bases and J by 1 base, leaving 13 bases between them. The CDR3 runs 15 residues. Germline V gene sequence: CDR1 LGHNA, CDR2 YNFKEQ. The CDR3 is CASSPEGRSQETQYF. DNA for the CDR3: TGTGCCAGCAGCCCGGAGGGGAGATCCCAAGAGACCCAGTACTTC.

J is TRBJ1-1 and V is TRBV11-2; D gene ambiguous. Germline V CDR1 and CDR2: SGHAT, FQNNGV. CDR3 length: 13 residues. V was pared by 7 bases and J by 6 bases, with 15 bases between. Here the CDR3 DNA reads TGTGCCAGCAACCGGAGAGGGTCTCCTGAAGCTTTCTTT. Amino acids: CASNRRGSPEAFF.

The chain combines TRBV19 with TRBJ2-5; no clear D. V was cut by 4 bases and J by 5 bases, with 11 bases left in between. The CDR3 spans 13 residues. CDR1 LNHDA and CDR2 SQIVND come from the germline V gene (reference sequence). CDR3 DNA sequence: TGTGCCAGTAGTAGGTCGTTAGAGGAGACCCAGTACTTC. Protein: CASSRSLEETQYF.

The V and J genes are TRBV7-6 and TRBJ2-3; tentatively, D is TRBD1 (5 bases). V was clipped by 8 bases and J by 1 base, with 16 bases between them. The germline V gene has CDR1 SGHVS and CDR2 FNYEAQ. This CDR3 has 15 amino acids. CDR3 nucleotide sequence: TGTGCCAGCGCGTCATCAGGGTGGGGCACAGATACGCAGTATTTT. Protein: CASASSGWGTDTQYF.

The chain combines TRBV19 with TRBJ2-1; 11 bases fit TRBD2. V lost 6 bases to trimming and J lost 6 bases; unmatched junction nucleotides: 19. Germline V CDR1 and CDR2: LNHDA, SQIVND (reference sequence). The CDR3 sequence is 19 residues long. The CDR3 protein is CASSMTRLAGGLGVNEQFF. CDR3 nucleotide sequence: TGTGCCAGTAGCATGACTAGGCTAGCGGGAGGACTCGGCGTCAATGAGCAGTTCTTC.

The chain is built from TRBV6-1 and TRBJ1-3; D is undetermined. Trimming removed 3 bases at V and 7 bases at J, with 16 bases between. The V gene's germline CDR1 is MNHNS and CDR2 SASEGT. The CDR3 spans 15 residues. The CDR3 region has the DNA TGTGCCAGCAGTGATGGAAGACATTTGCGTAACACCATATATTTT. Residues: CASSDGRHLRNTIYF.